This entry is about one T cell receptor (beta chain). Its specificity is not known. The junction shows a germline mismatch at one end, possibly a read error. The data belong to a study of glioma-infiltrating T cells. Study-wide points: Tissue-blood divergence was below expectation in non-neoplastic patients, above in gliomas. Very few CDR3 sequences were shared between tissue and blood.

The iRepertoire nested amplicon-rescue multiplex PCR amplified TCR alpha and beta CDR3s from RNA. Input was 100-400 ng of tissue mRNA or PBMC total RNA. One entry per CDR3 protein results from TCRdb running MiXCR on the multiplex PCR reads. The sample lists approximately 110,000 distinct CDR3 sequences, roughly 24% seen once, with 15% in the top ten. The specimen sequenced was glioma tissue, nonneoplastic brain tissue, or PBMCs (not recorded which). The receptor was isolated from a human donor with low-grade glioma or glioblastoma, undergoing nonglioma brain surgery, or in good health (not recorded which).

This CDR3 reads CASSTALDYDEQFF. DNA of the CDR3: TGCGCCAGCAGTACGGCACTAGACTACGATGAGCAGTTCTTC. V gene TRBV6-1 combines with J gene TRBJ2-1; D possibly corresponds to TRBD2 (5 bases). The CDR3 is 14 residues long. Germline CDR1 is MNHNS and CDR2 is SASEGT.